This T cell receptor beta chain was sequenced during a study of cytomegalovirus exposure and HLA in healthy donors (TCRdb year 2017). About the study as a whole: According to an earlier analysis of 587 of the donors, 150 million to 200 million T cells yielded 100 million or so unique TCR beta sequences and around 300 Gb of sequence data. Approximately 300 gigabases of sequencing data and roughly 90 million unique TCR sequences were included in an early release covering about 600 HLA-typed donors. Among the approximately 430 genotyped donors, more than 70% belonged to the genetic ancestry cluster associated with self-reported Caucasian donors. The study aimed to test whether cataloging public T cell receptors could reveal signatures of past pathogen exposure. The T cell repertoires of some 670 subjects were profiled by immunosequencing and related to cytomegalovirus serostatus. In addition to the first cohort of 666 subjects, a separate validation cohort of 120 different subjects was used. To predict cytomegalovirus infection status, the study brought together high-throughput TCR immunosequencing, statistical association of individual TCRs with disease status, and machine learning. A later analysis re-examined previously published TCR beta repertoires from roughly 650 donors and added high-resolution HLA genotyping to investigate patterns of TCR occurrence. In the later analysis, no new phenotypic data were used to find candidate immune exposures; instead, reliance was placed on TCR beta sequences and their occurrence across donors. An earlier analysis of about 620 of the donors applied high-throughput TCR beta sequencing to assess whether each TCR beta V gene segment acted as functional or pseudogenic. Donor age, sex, ethnicity and CMV serostatus were compiled alongside the repertoire data. Genome-wide SNP genotypes for about three fifths of the roughly 670 donors were used in a later genetic analysis, which treated that subset as a discovery cohort. All discovery cohort repertoires had been generated using a single sequencing platform. HLA typing included class I and class II loci at four-digit resolution. The number of typed donors differed by locus: about 620-640 for A, B, C, DRB1 and DQB1; 500 to 550 for DQA1; some 590 for DPA1; and some 450 for DPB1. A handful of DR-DQ haplotypes were treated as single units for association and clustering because of strong linkage in the cohort. Among some 410 genotyped donors of the cohort, an average of around 250,000 unique TCR beta nucleotide sequences was sequenced per donor, of which about 19% were non-productive. Summary of the overall study and its limitations: Compared with equally common non-associated chains, HLA-associated TCR beta chains in a later analysis were more clonally expanded and had lower generation probabilities. In vitro tests confirmed that three of the cytomegalovirus-associated TCR beta chains recognize cytomegalovirus antigens. Some IMGT-functional V segments, including TRBV6-2 and TRBV6-3, could not be told apart with the 87-base-pair reads, so those segments were excluded. Correlated functional status among segregating V segments might reflect linkage disequilibrium, but an unknown experimental factor could not be ruled out. A group of highly shared sequence variants was considered likely to be a technical artifact of the sequencing pipeline. A further reported finding was that TCR beta sequences accurately predicted the HLA-A and HLA-B alleles for most subjects in the first cohort. It was suggested by the authors that the approach could potentially be generalized to other disease states and immunological phenotypes. In a later genetic analysis, a missense DCLRE1C variant was associated with V-gene and J-gene trimming of TCR beta chains, and the association was replicated in an independent cohort. Because some donors lacked HLA typing at each locus, the association tests relied only on the typed subset. According to a later genetic analysis, donors in an Asian-associated ancestry cluster had fewer N-insertions in productive TCRs than the approximately 670-donor mean. Most CMV-associated TCR beta chains appeared to be HLA-restricted in a later analysis, and the HLA associations seemed to be driven largely by CMV exposure. Because counts were too low, seventeen rarely observed V segments, including chromosome 9 orphons, were excluded from the earlier analysis of fewer than 650 of the donors. The presence/absence analyses assumed that sequencing depth was roughly uniform across donors, and that assumption may not be true. At a false discovery rate of 0.05, a later analysis linked under 20,000 TCR beta sequences to specific HLA alleles. A later analysis reported that several top co-occurrence clusters appeared linked to parvovirus B19, influenza, CMV and Epstein-Barr virus. A later analysis found that TCR association rates varied across HLA loci, with DRB1 alleles showing the most associated TCRs and HLA-C alleles the fewest. In the study, about 150 TCR beta chains were listed as associated with cytomegalovirus. The cohort was sequenced for TCR beta chains only, and without alpha or paired-chain data the features that could be detected were limited. Immune exposure information for the cohort was limited to CMV serostatus. In both the original and validation cohorts, the classifier was reported to diagnose cytomegalovirus status with high specificity and sensitivity. Most TCR sequences were seen in very few donors, while some public TCRs were found in many individuals. An earlier analysis of some 590 of the donors showed that most TCR beta V segments appeared in productive rearrangements either about 87% or about 30% of the time, which broadly matched IMGT annotations. When HLA alleles, especially DR and DQ, strongly co-occurred, TCR associations were difficult to assign to individual alleles.

In total, roughly 710 healthy bone marrow donors made up the cohort. At the time of sampling, every cohort member was nominally healthy, though immune exposures that went unrecorded were likely present. The donor tested CMV seronegative and was one of the 352 seronegative cohort members. Every donor gave a peripheral blood sample, and the peripheral blood mononuclear cells from that sample were used for TCR beta sequencing. The Qiagen DNeasy Blood Extraction Kit was used to extract genomic DNA from the blood cell samples. About this clone: This receptor's antigen is unknown. Per-nucleotide qualities are absent, and no much larger clonotype sits a single base away.

Preparation of the library involved the immunoSEQ multiplex PCR assay. For the multiplex PCR, a mixture combining 60 forward primers for TCR Vbeta segments and 13 reverse primers for TCR Jbeta segments was used. Amplification of the CDR3 region of rearranged TCR beta genes was performed with a multiplex PCR assay on genomic DNA. The Illumina HiSeq System was used to sequence the amplified TCR beta libraries as 87-base-pair reads. From the authors' description of their analysis: In a later analysis, tens of millions of unique TCR beta chains were counted across the roughly 610 repertoires, and roughly 11 million of these chains were shared by at least two donors. A nearest-neighbor algorithm error-corrected the raw reads and collapsed the reads into unique sequences, merging closely related sequences to remove PCR and sequencing errors. CDR3 sequences were aligned to IMGT reference sequences to assign V, D and J gene segments. Each retained sequence needed at least a six-nucleotide match to both a V gene segment and a J gene segment. A rearrangement was called productive if the CDR3 had no stop codons and remained in frame with V and J, and every other rearrangement was called non-productive. Following IMGT convention, CDR3 was defined as the stretch from the second conserved V-encoded cysteine up to the conserved J-encoded phenylalanine. The earlier analysis of 500 to 600 of the donors excluded sequences that lacked an unambiguous match to a single V gene segment. In an earlier analysis of 450 to 750 of the donors, a V segment was called functional when productive rearrangements were above 56.7%, and segregating when the standard deviation between donors exceeded 5%. A statistical classification framework was developed to diagnose cytomegalovirus status using the catalog of TCR beta chain sequences. In a later analysis, TCR nucleotide sequences were compared against IMGT/GENE-DB human TR gene sequences so that V and J genes could be assigned. A later analysis assigned CDR3 sequences and most-parsimonious VDJ recombination scenarios with the TCRdist pipeline. In a later analysis, each TCR beta chain was defined by its CDR3 amino acid sequence together with its V-gene family, and reads lacking a unique V-gene family were excluded. In a later analysis, fewer than 650 highly shared, low-generation-probability nucleotide sequences were removed to address suspected cross-contamination and a sequencing artifact. For each public chain, a later analysis derived a clonal expansion index from normalized ranks of inferred template counts within each repertoire. A later analysis computed generation probabilities with a VDJ recombination model fitted to out-of-frame rearrangements, and checked the results against IGoR. Hypergeometric tests were used in a later analysis to score TCR-TCR, TCR-HLA and TCR-CMV co-occurrence, with a repertoire-size bias correction applied to the TCR pairs. A later analysis estimated false discovery rates by permuting HLA or CMV assignments 20 times. In a later analysis, co-occurring TCRs were grouped with DBSCAN, and TCRdist sequence similarity was added when clustering was performed within HLA-allele-positive subsets. For co-occurrence clustering, repertoires with fewer than 30,000 or more than 120,000 public chains were excluded, along with 4 to 6 repertoires with anomalous nucleotide sharing. What TCRdb holds here is the immuneACCESS table cut down to in-frame rearrangements. Part of the clones is not present; checked against another copy, under half of the missing clones reflect an unresolved V gene, and the others are unexplained. The D gene and trimming were derived from the DNA, and the V and J assignments and clone size from that table. For this sample there are 85,000 to 120,000 clones; over 80% appear just once. Roughly 2.6% of the sample lies in the top ten.

CDR1 and CDR2, looked up from the germline V gene, are MNHEY and SVGAGI. Including cysteine and phenylalanine, the CDR3 has 15 amino acids. The DNA shown is the 45-base CDR3, in frame from base 1. V is trimmed back by 5 bases and J by 5 bases, and the junction contains 8 bases that no gene match accounts for. This chain is built from TRBV6-5 and TRBJ1-2, with 10 bases in between that match TRBD1. Sequenced: PBMCs. The clonotype was recovered from a man aged 35-49 years in good health and CMV-seronegative. The CDR3 in this case is CASSLRQGARYGYTF. The nucleotide sequence reads as follows: TGTGCCAGCAGTCTGCGACAGGGGGCGCGATATGGCTACACCTTC.